This T cell receptor beta chain emerged from a study of T cells in localized non-small cell lung cancer. Points from the study as a whole: Sequencing involved a lone tumor region, leaving heterogeneity possible. A denser population of T cells in blood accompanied longer overall survival. Maximal T cell clonality occurred in uninvolved adjacent lung, with tumor ranking below it. Paired adjacent lung recovered a median approximately 57 of the top 100 tumor clones.

The count of this clone is one. Its antigen is still unknown. Assay used: immunoSEQ multiplex PCR; TCRdb lists only in-frame clones, some missing. This sample has approximately 43,000 clones, with around nine tenths found just once. Germline CDR1 and CDR2: SQVTM and ANQGSEA. CDR3 length equals 12 residues. V lost 8 bases and J lost 4; bases outside the gene matches: 6. The chain links TRBV29-1 to TRBJ1-1; TRBD1 matches at 8 bases. The receptor was derived from an older female donor with stage I squamous cell lung carcinoma. The specimen was peripheral blood, collected before any cancer treatment. This CDR3 reads CSSHDRGTEAFF. The CDR3 coding sequence is TGCAGCTCACACGACAGGGGCACTGAAGCTTTCTTT.